These 3 T cell receptor beta chains were all obtained from the same sample, sequenced in a study of PD-1 blockade in classical Hodgkin lymphoma. TCRdb keeps only in-frame clones here, not all; method: immunoSEQ multiplex PCR. The repertoire has over 35,000 clones, 75% to 90% of them found once; the top ten carry approximately 8.8%. There was relapse after autologous stem cell transplantation in every patient, and there was variation in brentuximab vedotin exposure. This sample comprised peripheral blood mononuclear cells (PBMCs), obtained at baseline. The origin of the receptors is a human donor with classical Hodgkin lymphoma.

This chain uses TRBV30 with TRBJ2-1; perhaps TRBD1 as D (6 bases). The CDR3 is made up of 15 amino acids. Germline values: CDR1 GTSNPN, CDR2 SVGIG (reference sequence). Trimming pared 1 base from V and 8 bases from J, leaving 18 bases between. For the CDR3, the DNA is TGTGCCTGGAGTGGGGGCACAGGGTATTGGGATGAGCAGTTCTTC. Its translation is CAWSGGTGYWDEQFF.

This chain uses TRBV6-5 with TRBJ1-1; D is uncertain. CDR3 length equals 11 residues. Germline values: CDR1 MNHEY, CDR2 SVGAGI. Trimming left V 2 bases short and J 11 bases short, with 9 bases between. CDR3 DNA: TGTGCCAGCAGTTACGGCCCGGGGGCTTTCTTT. Protein: CASSYGPGAFF.

This clone has more than one count but fewer than ten. V is TRBV2 and J is TRBJ1-2, with D possibly TRBD1 on 6 matching bases. CDR1 is SNHLY, CDR2 FYNNEI, per germline. V dropped 1 base and J dropped 6 bases, with 9 bases sitting between them. The CDR3 spans 13 residues. CDR3: CASSEEQGDGYTF. The CDR3 region has the DNA TGTGCCAGCAGTGAAGAACAGGGAGATGGCTACACCTTC.